This TCR beta chain appears in the sequencing data of a study of T cell repertoires in cytomegalovirus infection. Each CDR3 protein gets one entry after TCRdb re-called the reads with MiXCR. The sample yields under 300,000 distinct CDR3 sequences, 20% to 25% seen once. This clonotype was counted at least ten times. Antigen: not known. This CDR3 region has 15 residues. The germline gives CDR1 SGHAT, CDR2 FQNNGV. V was cut by 6 bases and J by 6 bases, with 19 bases left in between. The sequence came from a human donor in good health (CMV status not recorded). Some clones in this sample may be carry-over from other donors' samples. This sample comprised cultured PBMCs, obtained from culture after CMV antigen stimulation. The chain joins TRBV11-2 to TRBJ2-3; D may match TRBD1 or TRBD2 (5 bases each). CDR3 nucleotide sequence: TGTGCCAGCAGGCTCGGGGCCCAGTTTGTCGATACGCAGTATTTT. Its protein is CASRLGAQFVDTQYF.